The T cell receptor beta chain under discussion was sequenced for a study of T cell responses to AZD1222 COVID-19 vaccine. The V gene's germline CDR1 is LGHDT and CDR2 YNNKEL (reference sequence). V lost 0 bases to trimming and J lost 0 bases; unmatched junction nucleotides: 10. This CDR3 has 19 amino acids. Repertoires were generated with immunoSEQ multiplex PCR, while TCRdb's copy carries only in-frame clones and drops some. Of about 200,000 clones listed, approximately 93% are singletons. Study-wide results and caveats: Distributed over spike, vaccine-associated CD4 TCRs predominated at 160-218 and 743-854. Vaccination with two AZD1222 doses was followed by a rise in Spike-specific TCR breadth and depth.

A note on this clone: The antigen is undetermined.

The receptor was derived from an adult who received the AZD1222 COVID-19 vaccine. The starting material was peripheral blood, obtained 28 days after the second AZD1222 dose. The rearrangement links TRBV3-1 (or the pseudogene TRBV3-2) to TRBJ2-7; 11 bases fit TRBD2. CDR3 sequence reads: CASSQERWASGRISYEQYF. In DNA form, the CDR3 reads TGTGCCAGCAGCCAAGAGAGGTGGGCTAGCGGGAGGATCTCCTACGAGCAGTACTTC.